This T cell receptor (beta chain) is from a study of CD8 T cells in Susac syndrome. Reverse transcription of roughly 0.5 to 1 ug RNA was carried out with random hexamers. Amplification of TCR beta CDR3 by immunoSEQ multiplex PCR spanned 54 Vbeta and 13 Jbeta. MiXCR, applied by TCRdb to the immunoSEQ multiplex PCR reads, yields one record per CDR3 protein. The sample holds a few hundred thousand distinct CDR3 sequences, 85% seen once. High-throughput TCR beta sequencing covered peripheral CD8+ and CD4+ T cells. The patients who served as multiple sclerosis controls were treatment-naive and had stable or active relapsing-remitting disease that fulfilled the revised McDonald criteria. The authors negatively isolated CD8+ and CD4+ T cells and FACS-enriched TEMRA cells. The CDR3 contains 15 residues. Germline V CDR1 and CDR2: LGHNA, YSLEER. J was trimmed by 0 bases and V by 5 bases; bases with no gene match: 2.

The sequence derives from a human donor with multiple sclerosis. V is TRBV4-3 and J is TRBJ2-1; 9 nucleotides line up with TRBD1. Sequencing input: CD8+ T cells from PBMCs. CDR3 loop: CASSTGQGSYNEQFF. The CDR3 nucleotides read TGCGCCAGCAGCACGGGACAGGGCTCCTACAATGAGCAGTTCTTC.